Detailed here is one TCR beta chain. What it binds is unknown. Trimming cost V 8 bases and J 8 bases, with 24 bases left between them. The CDR3 spans 15 residues. Germline CDR1 reads SGHTA; CDR2 reads FQGNSA. The data belong to a study of OX40 agonist ivuxolimab in advanced cancers. General study findings and limits: Patients with a partial response at 0.1-3.0 mg/kg had among the lowest clonal expansion.

Using immunoSEQ multiplex PCR, the repertoire was profiled, and TCRdb retains in-frame clones only, with some absent. Of 60,000 or so clones listed, roughly 90% are singletons. The sample in question was CD4+ or CD8+ T cells sorted from blood, obtained in a trial of the OX40 agonist ivuxolimab. This TCR came from an adult with an advanced solid tumor such as melanoma, head and neck, liver or kidney cancer. This chain joins TRBV7-2 and TRBJ1-2; possibly TRBD1 for D (5 bases). CDR3 DNA: TGTGCCAGCCTCGTTAACCGGCCAACAGGTGGAGGCTACACCTTC. Its translation: CASLVNRPTGGGYTF.